The 31 T cell receptor beta chains presented below share a single source sample, sequenced in a study of siplizumab effects on memory and regulatory T cells. TCRdb's copy holds only in-frame clones and misses some; the assay was immunoSEQ multiplex PCR. Among about 64,000 clones listed, roughly 96% were seen once. Input material: naive CD8+ T cells sorted from blood. Receptors were obtained from a human donor in good health.

This clone was picked up a small number of times. V gene TRBV4-2 combines with J gene TRBJ1-2; TRBD1 is a possible D gene (5 bases). This CDR3 contains 13 residues. Germline loops: CDR1 LGHNA, CDR2 YNFKEQ. Trimming removed 1 base at V and 6 bases at J, with 9 bases between. The CDR3 reads CASSQGGADGYTF. In DNA form, the CDR3 reads TGTGCCAGCAGCCAAGGTGGGGCGGATGGCTACACCTTC.

This chain connects TRBV5-8 to TRBJ1-5, with a weak D call TRBD1 (5 bases). CDR3 length: 15 residues. V was clipped by 4 bases and J by 0 bases, with 11 bases between them. Per the germline V gene, CDR1 is SGHTS and CDR2 is YDEGEE. This CDR3 reads CASSPSGNSNQPQHF. CDR3 coding DNA: TGTGCCAGCAGCCCCTCAGGGAATAGCAATCAGCCCCAGCATTTT.

The chain uses TRBV4-3 and TRBJ1-2; weak D call: TRBD1 (5 bases). This CDR3 region has 14 residues. V was pared by 0 bases and J by 8 bases, with 13 bases between. Germline lookup yields CDR1 LGHNA and CDR2 YSLEER. The CDR3 nucleotides read TGCGCCAGCAGCCAAGATCACCCAGGGATGGGCTACACCTTC. Translated, it gives CASSQDHPGMGYTF.

The chain is built from TRBV27 and TRBJ2-3; 10 nucleotides line up with TRBD2. Germline lookup yields CDR1 MNHEY and CDR2 SMNVEV (reference sequence). CDR3 size: 19 residues. With 5 bases clipped from V and 2 bases from J, the junction kept 16 bases outside the gene matches. The chain's CDR3 is CASSPLAGDTLLDTDTQYF. In DNA form, the CDR3 reads TGTGCCAGCAGTCCTCTAGCGGGGGACACTCTCTTGGACACAGATACGCAGTATTTT.

The CDR3 DNA reads as TGTGCCAGCATCCGGACTAGCGGGGGGGCCCCGAATGAGCAGTTCTTC. Encoded protein: CASIRTSGGAPNEQFF. The chain joins TRBV9 to TRBJ2-1; TRBD2 agrees at 15 bases. The junction had 8 bases not matched to a gene; V was cut back by 6 bases and J by 7 bases. In germline, CDR1 is SGDLS, CDR2 YYNGEE. The CDR3 totals 16 residues.

This chain uses TRBV11-2 with TRBJ2-1, with 8 bases that match TRBD2. This CDR3 is 16 amino acids long. Per germline, CDR1 SGHAT and CDR2 FQNNGV. With 3 bases clipped from V and 3 bases from J, the junction kept 7 bases outside the gene matches. CDR3 region: CASSFKSGGVYNEQFF. The CDR3 bases are TGTGCCAGCAGCTTCAAAAGCGGGGGTGTCTACAATGAGCAGTTCTTC.

The chain combines TRBV4-2 with TRBJ2-3; D assignment may be TRBD1 or TRBD2 (6 bases each). Germline V gene sequence: CDR1 LGHNA, CDR2 YNFKEQ. This CDR3 has 18 residues. The ends were cut back, 0 bases at V and 2 bases at J, with 18 bases in the middle. In DNA form, the CDR3 reads TGTGCCAGCAGCCAAGATCGAGGGGGGAGGACAGACACAGATACGCAGTATTTT. Translating it yields CASSQDRGGRTDTDTQYF.

Only one count was recorded for this clone. The chain's CDR3 is CASSLPPTTSTDTQYF. CDR3 nucleotides: TGCGCCAGCAGCTTACCCCCGACAACAAGCACAGATACGCAGTATTTT. V is TRBV5-1 and J is TRBJ2-3; D gene ambiguous. CDR1 and CDR2 (germline): SGHRS, YFSETQ. This CDR3 comprises 16 residues. V was trimmed by 2 bases and J by 0 bases, leaving 13 bases between them.

This chain uses TRBV2 with TRBJ2-1; 8 nucleotides line up with TRBD2. Per the germline V gene, CDR1 is SNHLY and CDR2 is FYNNEI. The CDR3 is 16 amino acids. The V segment lost 0 bases and the J segment 4 bases; nucleotides outside the gene matches: 5. The CDR3 spells CASSEARGGLYNEQFF. In DNA form, the CDR3 reads TGTGCCAGCAGTGAAGCGCGCGGGGGGCTTTACAATGAGCAGTTCTTC.

This clone was seen only once. CDR3 in DNA: TGTGCCAGCAACGAGGGGAACGAGCAGTACTTC. Protein sequence: CASNEGNEQYF. The chain carries TRBV27 and TRBJ2-7; D possibly matches TRBD1 or TRBD2 (5 bases each). There are 11 residues in the CDR3. Germline V CDR1 and CDR2: MNHEY, SMNVEV (reference sequence). With 7 bases removed from V and 5 bases from J, the gap between germline ends came to 9 bases.

CDR3 DNA sequence: TGTGCCAGCAGCGGCGGGGGCACAGATACGCAGTATTTT. This gives the protein CASSGGGTDTQYF. The gene calls are TRBV7-3 and TRBJ2-3, with a weak D call TRBD2 (6 bases). The CDR3 contains 13 residues. Between the trimmed V and J ends, which lost 5 bases and 1 base, there was a span of 7 bases. Germline CDR1 reads SGHTA; CDR2 reads FQGTGA. Supplemented by reference TRBV7-3 and TRBJ2-3, the full variable domain reads GAGVSQTPSNKVTEKGKYVELRCDPISGHTALYWYRQSLGQGPEFLIYFQGTGAADDSGLPNDRFFAVRPEGSVSTLKIQRTERGDSAVYLCASSGGGTDTQYFGPGTRLTVL.

The chain links TRBV6-1 to TRBJ2-3; D may be TRBD2 (6 bases). V lost 7 bases, J lost 4 bases, and 9 bases lay in between. Germline values: CDR1 MNHNS, CDR2 SASEGT. This CDR3 comprises 12 residues. DNA of the CDR3: TGTGCCAGCATCCGACTAGCAGATACGCAGTATTTT. It specifies CASIRLADTQYF.

V and J are TRBV5-6 and TRBJ2-7; perhaps TRBD1 as D (6 bases). This CDR3 has 14 residues. Germline CDR1 and CDR2: SGHDT and YYEEEE. With 2 bases removed from V and 1 base from J, the gap between germline ends came to 10 bases. The CDR3 sequence is CASSFGRGSYEQYF. CDR3 sequence (DNA): TGTGCCAGCAGCTTCGGCAGGGGATCCTACGAGCAGTACTTC.

This chain joins TRBV11-3 and TRBJ1-1, with D maybe TRBD1 (5 bases). Germline V CDR1 and CDR2: SGHNT, YENEEA. This CDR3 has 13 amino acids. V was pared by 3 bases and J by 4 bases, with 9 bases between. DNA for the CDR3: TGTGCCAGCAGCTTCGGGGGGGGCACTGAAGCTTTCTTT. Amino acid sequence: CASSFGGGTEAFF. Combining the CDR3 with reference TRBV11-3 and TRBJ1-1 gives the whole variable domain EAGVVQSPRYKIIEKKQPVAFWCNPISGHNTLYWYLQNLGQGPELLIRYENEEAVDDSQLPKDRFSAERLKGVDSTLKIQPAELGDSAVYLCASSFGGGTEAFFGQGTRLTVV.

The V and J genes are TRBV2 and TRBJ2-5; a weak D match, TRBD2 (6 bases). There are 14 residues in the CDR3. The germline V and J ends were trimmed by 6 bases and 4 bases, with 15 bases remaining between them. Germline values: CDR1 SNHLY, CDR2 FYNNEI. The CDR3, as DNA: TGTGCCAGCAGCACACTAGCATCCACAGAGACCCAGTACTTC. As protein: CASSTLASTETQYF.

The V call is TRBV6-5, the J call TRBJ2-7, with 7 nucleotides matching TRBD1. V trimming: 4 bases; J trimming: 2 bases; junction bases outside the gene matches: 2. CDR1 MNHEY and CDR2 SVGAGI come from the germline V gene. The CDR3 consists of 13 residues. The CDR3 loop reads CASSSGQTYEQYF. CDR3 bases: TGTGCCAGCAGTTCGGGACAGACCTACGAGCAGTACTTC.

This chain connects TRBV5-5 to TRBJ1-1; 8 bases match TRBD1. Germline-derived CDR1 and CDR2 are SGHKS and YYEKEE (reference sequence). The junction had 4 bases not matched to a gene; V was cut back by 5 bases and J by 1 base. The CDR3 contains 14 residues. CDR3 DNA sequence: TGTGCCAGCAGGTCCGGGACAGGGAACACTGAAGCTTTCTTT. This encodes CASRSGTGNTEAFF.

V and J are TRBV6-1 and TRBJ1-5; D ambiguous. This CDR3 has 15 residues. CDR1 is MNHNS, CDR2 SASEGT, per germline. Trimming left V 2 bases short and J 3 bases short, with 11 bases between. The CDR3 DNA reads as TGTGCCAGCAGTGAACGGCCAGATATCAATCAGCCCCAGCATTTT. Encoded protein: CASSERPDINQPQHF.

The chain is built from TRBV9 and TRBJ2-3; D perhaps matches TRBD2 (6 bases). CDR1 is SGDLS and CDR2 is YYNGEE in the germline V gene. Trimming took off 1 base at V and 1 base at J, with 10 bases between the two ends. This CDR3 comprises 15 residues. The CDR3 region is CASSVWEEGTDTQYF. Written as DNA, the CDR3 is TGTGCCAGCAGCGTATGGGAGGAGGGCACAGATACGCAGTATTTT.

This sequence joins TRBV9 and TRBJ2-2; TRBD2 matches 8 bases. The V gene's germline CDR1 is SGDLS and CDR2 YYNGEE. V was pared by 4 bases and J by 5 bases, with 13 bases of the junction left unmatched. The CDR3 spans 17 residues. The CDR3 spells CASSPGGLAIRTGELFF. As DNA, the CDR3 is TGTGCCAGCAGCCCAGGCGGACTAGCTATACGAACCGGGGAGCTGTTTTTT.

This clone occurred once. The chain couples TRBV5-4 to TRBJ2-5; no definite D call. With 1 base removed from V and 0 bases from J, the gap between germline ends came to 7 bases. This CDR3 is 14 amino acids long. Germline V CDR1 and CDR2: SGHNT, YYREEE (reference sequence). The CDR3 is CASSLQSDQETQYF. The CDR3 nucleotides are TGTGCCAGCAGCTTGCAGAGCGACCAAGAGACCCAGTACTTC.

This chain uses TRBV7-9 with TRBJ2-5; the D gene is possibly TRBD1 (5 bases). V lost 5 bases and J lost 1, with 8 bases in between. Germline V gene data show CDR1 as SEHNR and CDR2 as FQNEAQ (reference sequence). The CDR3 loop spans 13 amino acids. CDR3 sequence: CASSGDSQETQYF. The CDR3 DNA follows: TGTGCCAGCAGCGGCGACAGCCAAGAGACCCAGTACTTC.

This rearrangement joins TRBV6-5 to TRBJ2-7, with D perhaps assigned TRBD1 or TRBD2 (5 bases each). The germline V gene has CDR1 MNHEY and CDR2 SVGAGI. Trimming shortened V by 2 bases and J by 3 bases, and 11 bases separated the two germline ends. CDR3 size: 14 residues. For the CDR3, the DNA is TGTGCCAGCAGTTACGGGGGACCACACTACGAGCAGTACTTC. As protein: CASSYGGPHYEQYF.

Written as DNA, the CDR3 is TGTGCCAGCAGCTTGGTCGCTAGCGGGGAAAGCGAGCAGTACTTC. Translating it yields CASSLVASGESEQYF. The rearrangement joins TRBV5-4 to TRBJ2-7; 9 bases are shared with TRBD2. Trimming at V came to 0 bases and at J to 6 bases, leaving 7 bases not matched to a gene. Germline V lookup: CDR1 SGHNT, CDR2 YYREEE (reference sequence). The length of the CDR3 is 15 residues.

The rearrangement links TRBV27 to TRBJ2-7, with TRBD2 matching 12 bases. The CDR3 is made up of 16 amino acids. Germline values: CDR1 MNHEY, CDR2 SMNVEV (reference sequence). J lost 6 bases, V lost 6 bases, and 12 bases had no gene match. The CDR3 sequence: CASSIEPSGGAGEQYF. The DNA for the CDR3 is TGTGCCAGCAGCATCGAACCTAGCGGGGGGGCCGGCGAGCAGTACTTC.

The V call is TRBV19, the J call TRBJ2-3; the D call may be TRBD1 or TRBD2 (6 bases each). The CDR3 has 19 amino acids. Germline values: CDR1 LNHDA, CDR2 SQIVND (reference sequence). V lost 3 bases and J 3 bases, leaving 25 bases between the germline ends. The CDR3 region is CASSMGTPLGGIETDTQYF. In nucleotides, the CDR3 is TGTGCCAGTAGTATGGGGACTCCCCTCGGGGGCATTGAAACAGATACGCAGTATTTT.

The chain combines TRBV7-8 with TRBJ2-1, with D perhaps TRBD1 (6 bases). The CDR3 sequence is 15 residues long. V lost 4 bases and J lost 0, with 10 bases in between. The V gene's germline CDR1 is SGHVS and CDR2 FQNEAQ. CDR3 in DNA: TGTGCCAGCAGCTCCCAGGGGAGCTCCTACAATGAGCAGTTCTTC. It yields the protein CASSSQGSSYNEQFF.

The chain has TRBV7-2 and TRBJ1-1; D remains ambiguous. Germline loops: CDR1 SGHTA, CDR2 FQGNSA. With 3 bases removed from V and 0 bases from J, the gap between germline ends came to 11 bases. The CDR3 length is 15 residues. The CDR3 loop is CASSLSGLMNTEAFF. The CDR3 coding sequence is TGTGCCAGCAGCTTGTCAGGACTGATGAACACTGAAGCTTTCTTT. Variable domain in full (rest from reference TRBV7-2 and TRBJ1-1): GAGVSQSPSNKVTEKGKDVELRCDPISGHTALYWYRQSLGQGLEFLIYFQGNSAPDKSGLPSDRFSAERTGGSVSTLTIQRTQQEDSAVYLCASSLSGLMNTEAFFGQGTRLTVV.

The V gene is TRBV21-1, the J gene TRBJ2-7. TRBV21-1 is a documented pseudogene. The CDR3 is 8 residues long. The CDR3 is CASSPPHF. DNA for the CDR3: TGTGCCAGCAGCCCACCCCACTTC.

The genes are TRBV19 and TRBJ2-1; the match to TRBD2 covers 15 bases. CDR3 length: 20 amino acids. Trimming took 6 bases from V and 4 from J; bases not matched to a gene: 16. Germline V gene lookup returns CDR1 LNHDA and CDR2 SQIVND (reference sequence). DNA for the CDR3: TGTGCCAGTAGCAACCCGGGACTAGCGGGGGGCGGGTATTGGTACAATGAGCAGTTCTTC. Residues: CASSNPGLAGGGYWYNEQFF.

The J gene is TRBJ1-4, the V gene TRBV9; 8 nucleotides align to TRBD1. J gave up 7 bases and V 6 bases, and 5 bases lay outside the gene matches. Germline V gives CDR1 SGDLS, CDR2 YYNGEE. The CDR3 length is 13 residues. The CDR3 DNA follows: TGTGCCAGCACCGGACAGGGAGGTGAAAAACTGTTTTTT. As protein: CASTGQGGEKLFF.